This entry features one T cell receptor beta chain sequence. This record comes from a study of identifying expanded T cells in peripheral blood. Data came from immunoSEQ multiplex PCR; TCRdb stores just in-frame clones and leaves some out. The sample includes about 110,000 clones, approximately 90% of them seen just once. This clonotype was sampled from a person aged 18-70 years in good health. Sample: blood.

The CDR3 DNA sequence: TGTGCCAGCAGCAAAGTGAGGGGTGGGGGAGAAAAACTGTTTTTT. Protein sequence: CASSKVRGGGEKLFF. The chain has TRBV21-1 and TRBJ1-4. TRBV21-1 is a recognized pseudogene. This CDR3 is built from 15 residues.